The 6 T cell receptor beta chains listed next were all sequenced from one sample in a study of blood T cell repertoires in COVID-19. Assay used: immunoSEQ multiplex PCR; TCRdb lists only in-frame clones, some missing. Of about 35,000 clones listed, approximately 87% are singletons. The sample consisted of peripheral blood. Receptor source: a human donor in a cohort sampled during active COVID-19.

The chain recombines TRBV5-1 with TRBJ2-5; a possible D gene is TRBD2 (6 bases). V gave up 5 bases and J gave up 1 base, with 12 bases separating them. Per germline, CDR1 SGHRS and CDR2 YFSETQ. The CDR3 has 14 amino acids. The CDR3, as DNA: TGCGCCAGCAGGGGTCTAGCGATCCAAGAGACCCAGTACTTC. Translated: CASRGLAIQETQYF.

This clone has just one count. The chain uses TRBV6-6 and TRBJ1-5; D call uncertain. There are 13 residues in the CDR3. CDR1 is MNHNY and CDR2 is SVGAGI in the germline V gene (reference sequence). V lost 7 bases and J 6 bases, leaving 13 bases between the germline ends. As DNA, the CDR3 is TGTGCCAGCACCCCGAGGGTGGGTCAGCCCCAGCATTTT. This codes for CASTPRVGQPQHF.

The J gene is TRBJ2-7, the V gene TRBV6-6; 7 bases fit TRBD1. The V segment lost 1 base and the J segment 4 bases; nucleotides outside the gene matches: 1. The germline V gene encodes CDR1 MNHNY and CDR2 SVGAGI (reference sequence). CDR3 length: 13 residues. CDR3: CASSYLQGYEQYF. The CDR3 DNA reads as TGTGCCAGCAGTTACTTACAGGGGTACGAGCAGTACTTC.

The chain employs TRBV6-5 and TRBJ2-2; 8 bases align to TRBD2. Germline V gene lookup returns CDR1 MNHEY and CDR2 SVGAGI. This CDR3 has 16 amino acids. J was trimmed by 1 base and V by 3 bases; bases with no gene match: 4. The CDR3 DNA is TGTGCCAGCAGTTATGGGCTAGCGGGGAACACCGGGGAGCTGTTTTTT. Translating gives CASSYGLAGNTGELFF.

The rearrangement joins TRBV4-3 to TRBJ2-2, with a weak D call TRBD2 (5 bases). V gave up 3 bases and J gave up 1 base, with 12 bases separating them. Per the germline V gene, CDR1 is LGHNA and CDR2 is YSLEER. This CDR3 has 16 amino acids. The CDR3 DNA follows: TGCGCCAGCAGCCACGGGCTAGCTGAGAACACCGGGGAGCTGTTTTTT. Its protein is CASSHGLAENTGELFF.

This clone was observed a few times. The chain links TRBV28 to TRBJ1-4; TRBD1 might be the D (6 bases). Germline CDR1 is MDHEN and CDR2 is SYDVKM. Between the trimmed V and J ends, which lost 8 bases and 4 bases, there was a span of 14 bases. This CDR3 comprises 14 residues. The CDR3 reads CASRGQTLNEKLFF. The CDR3 DNA sequence: TGTGCCAGCCGTGGACAGACACTTAATGAAAAACTGTTTTTT. The full variable domain, rest sourced from reference TRBV28 and TRBJ1-4, is DVKVTQSSRYLVKRTGEKVFLECVQDMDHENMFWYRQDPGLGLRLIYFSYDVKMKEKGDIPEGYSVSREKKERFSLILESASTNQTSMYLCASRGQTLNEKLFFGSGTQLSVL.